This T cell receptor beta chain was retrieved from a study of identical twins. CDR1 ENHRY and CDR2 SYGVKD come from the germline V gene. V lost 6 bases and J lost 1, with 10 bases in between. This CDR3 is 14 amino acids long. A universal primer site was added by template switching, and unique molecular identifiers were carried by the cDNA. TCRdb independently ran MiXCR on the 5' RACE reads; one entry per CDR3 protein. The table shows under 450,000 distinct CDR3 sequences, with approximately 17% occurring only once. The study, taken as a whole, reports: Part of the zero-insertion signal could reflect confounding by invariant MAIT and iNKT cells. The study based its conclusions on cross-sectional statistical analysis and did not follow the same donors.

Turning to this clonotype: The antigen is not known.

Sequencing was carried out using naive T cells sorted from blood. The sequence derives from a man aged 50 to 59 in good health. The chain links TRBV10-3 to TRBJ1-3; no clear D. The CDR3 region has the DNA TGTGCCATCAGGAACCCAGGATCTGGAAACACCATATATTTT. It specifies CAIRNPGSGNTIYF.